The rows below give T cell receptor beta chains drawn from one sample of a study of T cell repertoires and HLA-DP antigens. Only in-frame clones appear in the TCRdb table, and some are missing; sequencing was by immunoSEQ multiplex PCR. The sample lists 65,000 to 95,000 clones; 80% were seen once. These receptors have no known antigen. The material sequenced was CD4+ T cells from PBMCs. The receptor set was obtained from a man in his 60s in good health and CMV-seronegative. Each CDR3 is given with its conserved first and last residue. The D gene is left open where the match is weak. Clone sizes are given selectively: once, few, many, or a class where the clone is expanded.

d_gene: .
j_gene: TRBJ2-5
abundance: .
v_gene: TRBV11-2
CDR3aa: CASSQERQETQYF
CDR3nt: TGTGCCAGCTCCCAGGAGCGACAAGAGACCCAGTACTTC

d_gene: TRBD1
j_gene: TRBJ1-2
abundance: .
v_gene: TRBV4-3
CDR3aa: CASSSGGPRGGYTF
CDR3nt: TGCGCCAGCAGCTCAGGGGGCCCCAGGGGAGGCTACACCTTC

d_gene: .
j_gene: TRBJ1-5
abundance: .
v_gene: TRBV18
CDR3aa: CASSMDRASNQPQHF
CDR3nt: TGTGCCAGCTCAATGGACAGAGCTAGCAATCAGCCCCAGCATTTT

d_gene: .
j_gene: TRBJ1-2
abundance: .
v_gene: TRBV7-9
CDR3aa: CASSPLEGRAYGYTF
CDR3nt: TGTGCCAGCAGCCCCCTTGAGGGGAGGGCCTATGGCTACACCTTC

d_gene: .
j_gene: TRBJ1-6
abundance: .
v_gene: TRBV6-5
CDR3aa: CASSPGRNNSPLHF
CDR3nt: TGTGCCAGCTCCCCGGGACGGAATAATTCACCCCTCCACTTT

d_gene: .
j_gene: TRBJ2-1
abundance: .
v_gene: TRBV4-3
CDR3aa: CASSQDAGRATYNEQFF
CDR3nt: TGCGCCAGCAGCCAAGATGCTGGCAGGGCGACATACAATGAGCAGTTCTTC

d_gene: .
j_gene: TRBJ2-2
abundance: few
v_gene: TRBV9
CDR3aa: CASSVRPAAGELFF
CDR3nt: TGTGCCAGCAGCGTAAGGCCTGCTGCCGGGGAGCTGTTTTTT

d_gene: .
j_gene: TRBJ2-5
abundance: .
v_gene: TRBV5-6
CDR3aa: CASSSRGIQETQYF
CDR3nt: TGTGCCAGCAGCTCTAGGGGGATCCAAGAGACCCAGTACTTC

d_gene: .
j_gene: TRBJ1-2
abundance: few
v_gene: TRBV4-1
CDR3aa: CASSPAGQLGYGYTF
CDR3nt: TGCGCCAGCAGCCCGGCAGGGCAGTTAGGGTATGGCTACACCTTC

d_gene: .
j_gene: TRBJ2-1
abundance: .
v_gene: TRBV10-1
CDR3aa: CASSEVSDGNEQFF
CDR3nt: TGCGCCAGCAGTGAGGTCTCTGATGGGAATGAGCAGTTCTTC

d_gene: TRBD2
j_gene: TRBJ2-7
abundance: .
v_gene: TRBV7-9
CDR3aa: CASIPGLGPYEQYF
CDR3nt: TGTGCCAGCATCCCGGGACTAGGGCCCTACGAGCAGTACTTC

d_gene: .
j_gene: TRBJ2-5
abundance: .
v_gene: TRBV5-1
CDR3aa: CASSLYQETQYF
CDR3nt: TGCGCCAGCAGTCTGTACCAAGAGACCCAGTACTTC

d_gene: TRBD1
j_gene: TRBJ2-2
abundance: .
v_gene: TRBV4-3
CDR3aa: CASSPDRGNTGELFF
CDR3nt: TGCGCCAGCAGTCCGGACAGGGGGAACACCGGGGAGCTGTTTTTT

d_gene: TRBD2
j_gene: TRBJ2-2
abundance: .
v_gene: TRBV4-2
CDR3aa: CASSQGTSGLSGELFF
CDR3nt: TGTGCCAGCAGCCAGGGGACTAGCGGCCTGAGCGGGGAGCTGTTTTTT

d_gene: TRBD2
j_gene: TRBJ2-1
abundance: few
v_gene: TRBV25-1
CDR3aa: CASSGTSGLHNEQFF
CDR3nt: TGTGCCAGCAGTGGCACTAGCGGTCTACATAATGAGCAGTTCTTC

d_gene: .
j_gene: TRBJ2-2
abundance: .
v_gene: TRBV7-7
CDR3aa: CASSPISSRNTGELFF
CDR3nt: TGTGCCAGCAGCCCTATATCGAGTCGGAACACCGGGGAGCTGTTTTTT

d_gene: TRBD1
j_gene: TRBJ1-4
abundance: .
v_gene: TRBV18
CDR3aa: CASSPTGAVNEKLFF
CDR3nt: TGTGCCAGCTCACCGACAGGGGCCGTAAATGAAAAACTGTTTTTT

d_gene: TRBD2
j_gene: TRBJ2-5
abundance: .
v_gene: TRBV4-3
CDR3aa: CASSPRLAGSQETQYF
CDR3nt: TGCGCCAGCAGCCCTCGACTAGCGGGGTCCCAAGAGACCCAGTACTTC

d_gene: .
j_gene: TRBJ2-6
abundance: .
v_gene: TRBV18
CDR3aa: CASSPTRIASSGANVLTF
CDR3nt: TGTGCCAGCTCACCTACCCGGATAGCTAGCTCTGGGGCCAACGTCCTGACTTTC

d_gene: TRBD2
j_gene: TRBJ2-2
abundance: .
v_gene: TRBV19
CDR3aa: CATPSSQGLAGGPWNTGELFF
CDR3nt: TGTGCCACCCCAAGTTCCCAGGGATTAGCGGGGGGGCCGTGGAACACCGGGGAGCTGTTTTTT

d_gene: TRBD2
j_gene: TRBJ2-1
abundance: .
v_gene: TRBV4-1
CDR3aa: CASSPTLATSSYNEQFF
CDR3nt: TGCGCCAGCAGCCCTACACTAGCGACGAGCTCCTACAATGAGCAGTTCTTC

d_gene: .
j_gene: TRBJ2-7
abundance: .
v_gene: TRBV7-9
CDR3aa: CASSPVGHSYEQYF
CDR3nt: TGTGCCAGCAGCCCTGTGGGACACTCCTACGAGCAGTACTTC

d_gene: .
j_gene: TRBJ1-1
abundance: .
v_gene: TRBV20-1
CDR3aa: CSARDKYEAFF
CDR3nt: TGCAGTGCTAGAGACAAATATGAAGCTTTCTTT

d_gene: .
j_gene: TRBJ2-3
abundance: .
v_gene: TRBV5-1
CDR3aa: CASRVQGNATADTQYF
CDR3nt: TGCGCCAGCAGGGTACAGGGTAACGCTACCGCAGATACGCAGTATTTT

d_gene: TRBD1
j_gene: TRBJ1-6
abundance: medium-sized
v_gene: TRBV28
CDR3aa: CASSEDRPDSPLHF
CDR3nt: TGTGCCAGCAGTGAGGACAGGCCTGATTCACCCCTCCACTTT

d_gene: .
j_gene: TRBJ2-5
abundance: .
v_gene: TRBV19
CDR3aa: CASSIQDSSLRETQYF
CDR3nt: TGTGCCAGTAGTATTCAGGACAGCTCACTCAGGGAGACCCAGTACTTC

d_gene: .
j_gene: TRBJ2-5
abundance: .
v_gene: TRBV7-8
CDR3aa: CASSLGQETQYF
CDR3nt: TGTGCCAGCAGCTTAGGGCAAGAGACCCAGTACTTC

d_gene: .
j_gene: TRBJ1-2
abundance: .
v_gene: TRBV4-1
CDR3aa: CASSQALLLQNYGYTF
CDR3nt: TGCGCCAGCAGCCAAGCCTTACTCCTCCAGAACTATGGCTACACCTTC

d_gene: .
j_gene: TRBJ2-5
abundance: .
v_gene: TRBV10-3
CDR3aa: CAISERLELQETQYF
CDR3nt: TGTGCCATCAGTGAGAGGCTGGAACTGCAAGAGACCCAGTACTTC

d_gene: TRBD1
j_gene: TRBJ2-3
abundance: .
v_gene: TRBV4-3
CDR3aa: CASSQETGGLTQYF
CDR3nt: TGCGCCAGCAGCCAAGAAACAGGGGGGCTTACGCAGTATTTT

d_gene: .
j_gene: TRBJ1-1
abundance: .
v_gene: TRBV2
CDR3aa: CASTNLGAEAFF
CDR3nt: TGTGCCAGCACTAATCTAGGGGCTGAAGCTTTCTTT

d_gene: TRBD2
j_gene: TRBJ2-5
abundance: few
v_gene: TRBV7-9
CDR3aa: CASSLNKAGGLQETQYF
CDR3nt: TGTGCCAGCAGCTTAAATAAAGCGGGAGGGCTCCAAGAGACCCAGTACTTC

d_gene: .
j_gene: TRBJ1-3
abundance: .
v_gene: TRBV7-2
CDR3aa: CASSKEGVSSGNTIYF
CDR3nt: TGTGCCAGCAGCAAAGAGGGGGTGAGCTCTGGAAACACCATATATTTT

d_gene: .
j_gene: TRBJ2-7
abundance: .
v_gene: TRBV9
CDR3aa: CASSVEQNSIYEQYF
CDR3nt: TGTGCCAGCAGCGTAGAACAGAACAGTATCTACGAGCAGTACTTC

d_gene: .
j_gene: TRBJ1-2
abundance: medium-sized
v_gene: TRBV20-1
CDR3aa: CSASPNYGYTF
CDR3nt: TGCAGTGCTAGCCCTAACTATGGCTACACCTTC

d_gene: TRBD1
j_gene: TRBJ2-1
abundance: .
v_gene: TRBV7-2
CDR3aa: CASSLAGQLYNEQFF
CDR3nt: TGTGCCAGCAGCTTAGCGGGACAGCTATACAATGAGCAGTTCTTC

d_gene: .
j_gene: TRBJ2-6
abundance: .
v_gene: TRBV18
CDR3aa: CASSPGKALGANVLTF
CDR3nt: TGTGCCAGCTCACCAGGAAAAGCCCTGGGGGCCAACGTCCTGACTTTC

d_gene: .
j_gene: TRBJ1-2
abundance: .
v_gene: TRBV6-5
CDR3aa: CASRREDNYGYTF
CDR3nt: TGTGCCAGCAGGAGGGAGGACAACTATGGCTACACCTTC

d_gene: TRBD2
j_gene: TRBJ2-7
abundance: few
v_gene: TRBV19
CDR3aa: CASSRTSGESYEQYF
CDR3nt: TGTGCCAGTAGCCGGACTAGCGGGGAGTCCTACGAGCAGTACTTC

d_gene: .
j_gene: TRBJ1-2
abundance: .
v_gene: TRBV7-3
CDR3aa: CASSLGGTEANYGYTF
CDR3nt: TGTGCCAGCAGCTTAGGGGGAACAGAAGCTAACTATGGCTACACCTTC

d_gene: .
j_gene: TRBJ1-5
abundance: .
v_gene: TRBV23-1
CDR3aa: CASPAGVNSNQPQHF
CDR3nt: TGCGCCAGCCCTGCAGGAGTCAATAGCAATCAGCCCCAGCATTTT

d_gene: .
j_gene: TRBJ1-4
abundance: .
v_gene: TRBV18
CDR3aa: CASSPPAGVNEKLFF
CDR3nt: TGTGCCAGCTCACCACCCGCAGGGGTTAATGAAAAACTGTTTTTT

d_gene: .
j_gene: TRBJ1-2
abundance: .
v_gene: TRBV14
CDR3aa: CASSPSGRLYTF
CDR3nt: TGTGCCAGCAGCCCTTCGGGCCGCCTCTACACCTTC

d_gene: .
j_gene: TRBJ2-5
abundance: .
v_gene: TRBV10-3
CDR3aa: CAISAGSGRETQYF
CDR3nt: TGTGCCATCAGTGCTGGTAGCGGCAGGGAGACCCAGTACTTC

d_gene: .
j_gene: TRBJ1-2
abundance: .
v_gene: TRBV27
CDR3aa: CASSSEGYYGYTF
CDR3nt: TGTGCCAGCAGTTCGGAGGGCTACTATGGCTACACCTTC

d_gene: TRBD1
j_gene: TRBJ2-2
abundance: .
v_gene: TRBV9
CDR3aa: CASGRSGQTAGELFF
CDR3nt: TGTGCCAGCGGCCGATCGGGACAGACGGCCGGGGAGCTGTTTTTT